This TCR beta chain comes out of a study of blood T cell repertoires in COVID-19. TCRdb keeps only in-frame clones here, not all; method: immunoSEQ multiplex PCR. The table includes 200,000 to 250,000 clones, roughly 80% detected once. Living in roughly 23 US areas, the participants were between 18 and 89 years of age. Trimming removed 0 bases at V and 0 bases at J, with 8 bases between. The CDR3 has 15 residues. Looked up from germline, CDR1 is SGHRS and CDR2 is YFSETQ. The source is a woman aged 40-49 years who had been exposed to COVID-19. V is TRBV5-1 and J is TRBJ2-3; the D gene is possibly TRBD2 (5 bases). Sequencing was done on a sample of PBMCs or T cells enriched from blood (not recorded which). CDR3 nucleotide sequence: TGCGCCAGCAGCTTGGCCGGACTTAGCACAGATACGCAGTATTTT. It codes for CASSLAGLSTDTQYF. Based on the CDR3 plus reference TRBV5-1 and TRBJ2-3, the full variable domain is KAGVTQTPRYLIKTRGQQVTLSCSPISGHRSVSWYQQTPGQGLQFLFEYFSETQRNKGNFPGRFSGRQFSNSRSEMNVSTLELGDSALYLCASSLAGLSTDTQYFGPGTRLTVL.